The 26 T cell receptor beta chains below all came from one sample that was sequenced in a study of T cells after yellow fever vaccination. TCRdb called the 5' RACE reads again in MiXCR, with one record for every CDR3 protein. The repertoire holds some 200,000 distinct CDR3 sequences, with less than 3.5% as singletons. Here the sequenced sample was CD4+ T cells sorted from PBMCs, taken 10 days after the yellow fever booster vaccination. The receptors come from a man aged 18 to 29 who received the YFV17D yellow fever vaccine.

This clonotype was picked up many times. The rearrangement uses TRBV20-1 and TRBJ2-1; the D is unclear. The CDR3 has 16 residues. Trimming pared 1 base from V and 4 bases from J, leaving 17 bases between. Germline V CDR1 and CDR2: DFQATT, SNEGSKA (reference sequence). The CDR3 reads CSARVPGIQTYNEQFF. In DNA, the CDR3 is TGCAGTGCTAGAGTTCCTGGGATCCAGACTTACAATGAGCAGTTCTTC.

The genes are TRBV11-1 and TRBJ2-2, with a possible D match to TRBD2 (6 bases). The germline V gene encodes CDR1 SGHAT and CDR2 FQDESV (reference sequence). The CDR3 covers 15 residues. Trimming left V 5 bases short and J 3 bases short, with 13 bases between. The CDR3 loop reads CASSRWEVDTGELFF. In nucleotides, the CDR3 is TGTGCCAGCAGCCGTTGGGAGGTTGACACCGGGGAGCTGTTTTTT.

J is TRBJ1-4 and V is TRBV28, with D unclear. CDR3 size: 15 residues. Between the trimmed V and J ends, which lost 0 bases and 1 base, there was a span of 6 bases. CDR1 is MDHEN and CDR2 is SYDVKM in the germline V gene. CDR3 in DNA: TGTGCCAGCAGTTTATGGGGCAGAACTAATGAAAAACTGTTTTTT. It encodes CASSLWGRTNEKLFF.

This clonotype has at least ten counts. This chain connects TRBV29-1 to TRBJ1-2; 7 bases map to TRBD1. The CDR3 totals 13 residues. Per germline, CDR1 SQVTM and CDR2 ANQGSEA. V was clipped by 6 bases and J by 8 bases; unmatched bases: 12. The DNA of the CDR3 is TGCAGCGTCGATCTAATAACAGGGGACGGCTACACCTTC. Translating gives CSVDLITGDGYTF.

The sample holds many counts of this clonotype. The CDR3 DNA reads as TGCGCCAGCAGCCCTGGACTAGCGGTGGACACAGATACGCAGTATTTT. Translating gives CASSPGLAVDTDTQYF. The J gene is TRBJ2-3, the V gene TRBV5-1, with 10 bases lining up with TRBD2. The CDR3 length is 16 residues. J lost 2 bases, V lost 4 bases, and 7 bases had no gene match. The V gene's germline CDR1 is SGHRS and CDR2 YFSETQ.

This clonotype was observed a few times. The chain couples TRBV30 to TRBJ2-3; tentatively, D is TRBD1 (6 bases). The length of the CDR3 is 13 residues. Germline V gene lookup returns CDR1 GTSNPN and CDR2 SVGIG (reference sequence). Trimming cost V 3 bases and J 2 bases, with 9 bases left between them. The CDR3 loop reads CAWRQGYTDTQYF. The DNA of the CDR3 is TGTGCCTGGAGACAGGGCTACACAGATACGCAGTATTTT. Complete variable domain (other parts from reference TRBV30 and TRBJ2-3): SQTIHQWPATLVQPVGSPLSLECTVEGTSNPNLYWYRQAAGRGLQLLFYSVGIGQISSEVPQNLSASRPQDRQFILSSKKLLLSDSGFYLCAWRQGYTDTQYFGPGTRLTVL.

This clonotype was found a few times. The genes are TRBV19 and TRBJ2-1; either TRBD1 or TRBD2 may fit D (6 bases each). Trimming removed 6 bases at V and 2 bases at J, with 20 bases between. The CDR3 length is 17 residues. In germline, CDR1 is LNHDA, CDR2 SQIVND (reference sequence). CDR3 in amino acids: CASRSSGGGGPYNEQFF. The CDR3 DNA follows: TGTGCCAGTAGATCCTCCGGCGGAGGGGGGCCCTACAATGAGCAGTTCTTC.

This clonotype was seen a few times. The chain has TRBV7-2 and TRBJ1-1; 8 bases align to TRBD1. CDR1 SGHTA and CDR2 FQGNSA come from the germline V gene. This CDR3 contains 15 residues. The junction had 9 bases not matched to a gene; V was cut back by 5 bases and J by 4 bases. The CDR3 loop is CASSPPGGKSTEAFF. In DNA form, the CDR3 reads TGTGCCAGCAGCCCACCAGGGGGCAAAAGCACTGAAGCTTTCTTT.

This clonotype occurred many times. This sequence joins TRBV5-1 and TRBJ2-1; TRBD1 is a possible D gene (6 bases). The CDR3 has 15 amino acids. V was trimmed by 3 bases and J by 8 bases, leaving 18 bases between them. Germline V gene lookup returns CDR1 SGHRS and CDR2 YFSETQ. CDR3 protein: CASSSTSGAGYEQFF. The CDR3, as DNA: TGCGCCAGCAGCTCAACTTCAGGGGCAGGGTATGAGCAGTTCTTC.

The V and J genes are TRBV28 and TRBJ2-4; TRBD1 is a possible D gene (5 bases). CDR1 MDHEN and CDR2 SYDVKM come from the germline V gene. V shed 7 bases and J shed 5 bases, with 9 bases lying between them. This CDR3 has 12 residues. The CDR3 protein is CASTTQENIQYF. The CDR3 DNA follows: TGTGCCAGCACGACACAGGAAAACATTCAGTACTTC. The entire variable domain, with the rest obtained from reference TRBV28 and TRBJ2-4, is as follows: DVKVTQSSRYLVKRTGEKVFLECVQDMDHENMFWYRQDPGLGLRLIYFSYDVKMKEKGDIPEGYSVSREKKERFSLILESASTNQTSMYLCASTTQENIQYFGAGTRLSVL.

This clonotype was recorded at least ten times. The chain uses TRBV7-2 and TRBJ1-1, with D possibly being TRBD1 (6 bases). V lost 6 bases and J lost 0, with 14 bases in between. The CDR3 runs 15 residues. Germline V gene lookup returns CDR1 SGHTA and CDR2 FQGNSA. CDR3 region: CASSYLGQLNTEAFF. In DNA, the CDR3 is TGTGCCAGCAGTTATCTCGGACAGCTGAACACTGAAGCTTTCTTT.

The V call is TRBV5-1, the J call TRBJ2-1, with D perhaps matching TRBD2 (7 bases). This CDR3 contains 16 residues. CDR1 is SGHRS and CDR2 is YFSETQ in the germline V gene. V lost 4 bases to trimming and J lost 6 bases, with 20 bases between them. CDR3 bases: TGCGCCAGCAGCCCCGCCTCTGGGGGGGCCCGCAATGAGCAGTTCTTC. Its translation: CASSPASGGARNEQFF.

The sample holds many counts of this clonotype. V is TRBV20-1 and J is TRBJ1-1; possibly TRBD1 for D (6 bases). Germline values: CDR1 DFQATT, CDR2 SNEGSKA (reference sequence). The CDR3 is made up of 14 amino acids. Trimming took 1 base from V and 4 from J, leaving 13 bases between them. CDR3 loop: CSARVGGGGTEAFF. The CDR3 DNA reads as TGCAGTGCTAGAGTTGGAGGGGGAGGCACTGAAGCTTTCTTT.

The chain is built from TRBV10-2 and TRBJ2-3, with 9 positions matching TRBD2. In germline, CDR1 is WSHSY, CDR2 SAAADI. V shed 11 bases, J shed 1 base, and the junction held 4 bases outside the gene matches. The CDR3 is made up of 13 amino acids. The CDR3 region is CAGGGVRTDTQYF. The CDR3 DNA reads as TGCGCCGGCGGGGGGGTCCGCACAGATACGCAGTATTTT.

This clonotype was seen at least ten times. CDR3 region: CASSFMAGAPGEQFF. CDR3 nucleotide sequence: TGTGCCAGCAGCTTTATGGCGGGGGCCCCGGGTGAGCAGTTCTTC. V and J are TRBV7-9 and TRBJ2-1, with D possibly TRBD2 on 7 matching bases. The CDR3 is 15 amino acids. V was trimmed by 3 bases and J by 9 bases, leaving 18 bases between them. The germline CDR1 and CDR2 sequences are SEHNR and FQNEAQ (reference sequence).

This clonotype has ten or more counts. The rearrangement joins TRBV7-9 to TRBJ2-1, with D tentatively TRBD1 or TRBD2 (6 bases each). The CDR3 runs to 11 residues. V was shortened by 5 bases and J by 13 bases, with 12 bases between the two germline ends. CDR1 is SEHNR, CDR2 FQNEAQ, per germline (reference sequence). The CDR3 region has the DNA TGTGCCAGCAGCCCCGGAGGGGGACAGTTCTTC. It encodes CASSPGGGQFF.

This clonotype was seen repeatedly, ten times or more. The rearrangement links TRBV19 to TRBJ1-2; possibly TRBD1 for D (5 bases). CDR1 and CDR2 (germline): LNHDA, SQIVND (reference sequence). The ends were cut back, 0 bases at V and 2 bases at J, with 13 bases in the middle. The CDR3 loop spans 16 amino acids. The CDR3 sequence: CASSIDGAAQNYGYTF. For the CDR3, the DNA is TGTGCCAGTAGTATAGATGGGGCAGCACAAAACTATGGCTACACCTTC. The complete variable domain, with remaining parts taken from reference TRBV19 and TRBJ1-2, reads DGGITQSPKYLFRKEGQNVTLSCEQNLNHDAMYWYRQDPGQGLRLIYYSQIVNDFQKGDIAEGYSVSREKKESFPLTVTSAQKNPTAFYLCASSIDGAAQNYGYTFGSGTRLTVV.

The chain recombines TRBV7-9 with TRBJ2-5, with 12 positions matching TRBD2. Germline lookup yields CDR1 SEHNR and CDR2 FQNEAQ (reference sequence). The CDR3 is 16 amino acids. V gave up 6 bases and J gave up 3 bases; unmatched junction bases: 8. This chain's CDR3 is CASSRMTSGGKETQYF. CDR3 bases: TGTGCCAGCAGTCGGATGACTAGCGGGGGTAAAGAGACCCAGTACTTC.

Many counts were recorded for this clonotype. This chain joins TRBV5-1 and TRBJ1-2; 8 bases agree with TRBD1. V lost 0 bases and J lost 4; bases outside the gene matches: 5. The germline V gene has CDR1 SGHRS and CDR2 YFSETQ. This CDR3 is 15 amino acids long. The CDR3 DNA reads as TGCGCCAGCAGCTTGGATACAGGGGGAACCTATGGCTACACCTTC. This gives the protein CASSLDTGGTYGYTF.

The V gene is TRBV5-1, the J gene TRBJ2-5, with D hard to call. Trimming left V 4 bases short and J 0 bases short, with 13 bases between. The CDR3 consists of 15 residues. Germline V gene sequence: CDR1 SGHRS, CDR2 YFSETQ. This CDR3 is CASSPTLQDQETQYF. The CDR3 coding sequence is TGCGCCAGCAGCCCGACCCTCCAGGACCAAGAGACCCAGTACTTC.

Here the CDR3 reads CSAKRSAFVQETQYF. Here the CDR3 DNA reads TGCAGTGCTAAAAGGTCGGCGTTTGTCCAAGAGACCCAGTACTTC. The chain couples TRBV20-1 to TRBJ2-5; no clear D. Per germline, CDR1 DFQATT and CDR2 SNEGSKA (reference sequence). V lost 4 bases, J lost 1 base, and 16 bases lay in between. This CDR3 is 15 amino acids long.

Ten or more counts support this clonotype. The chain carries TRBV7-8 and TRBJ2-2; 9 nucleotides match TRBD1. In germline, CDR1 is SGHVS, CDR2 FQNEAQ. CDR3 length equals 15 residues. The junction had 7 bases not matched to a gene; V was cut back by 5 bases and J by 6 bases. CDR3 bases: TGTGCCAGCAGCAGATACAGGGGGCGCTCCGGGGAGCTGTTTTTT. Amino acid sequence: CASSRYRGRSGELFF. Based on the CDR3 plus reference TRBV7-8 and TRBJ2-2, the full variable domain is GAGVSQSPRYKVAKRGQDVALRCDPISGHVSLFWYQQALGQGPEFLTYFQNEAQLDKSGLPSDRFFAERPEGSVSTLKIQRTQQEDSAVYLCASSRYRGRSGELFFGEGSRLTVL.

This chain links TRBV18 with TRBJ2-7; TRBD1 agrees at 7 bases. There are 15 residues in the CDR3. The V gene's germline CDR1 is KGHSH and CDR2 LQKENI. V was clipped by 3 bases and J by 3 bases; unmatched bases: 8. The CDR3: CASSPQGQFLYEQYF. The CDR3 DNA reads TGTGCCAGCTCACCCCAGGGACAGTTTCTCTACGAGCAGTACTTC.

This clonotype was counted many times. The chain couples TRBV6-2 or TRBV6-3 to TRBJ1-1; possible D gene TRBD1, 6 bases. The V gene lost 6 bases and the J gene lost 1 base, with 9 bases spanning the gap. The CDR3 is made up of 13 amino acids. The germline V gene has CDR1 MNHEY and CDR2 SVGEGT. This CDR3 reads CASRRQANTEAFF. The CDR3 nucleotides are TGTGCCAGCAGACGACAGGCGAACACTGAAGCTTTCTTT.

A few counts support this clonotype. CDR3 protein: CASSPVAGEYEQYF. The DNA for the CDR3 is TGTGCCAGCAGCCCCGTGGCGGGAGAATACGAGCAGTACTTC. This chain joins TRBV3-2 and TRBJ2-7; TRBD2, as called in the table, went unchecked against the DNA. TRBV3-2 is recorded as a pseudogene. The CDR3 sequence is 14 residues long.

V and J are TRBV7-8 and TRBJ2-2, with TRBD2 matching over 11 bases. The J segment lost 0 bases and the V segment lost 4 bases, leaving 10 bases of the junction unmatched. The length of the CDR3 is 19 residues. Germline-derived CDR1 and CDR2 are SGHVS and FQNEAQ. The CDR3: CASSSGLAGGPPNTGELFF. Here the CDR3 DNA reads TGTGCCAGCAGCTCGGGATTAGCGGGGGGGCCCCCGAACACCGGGGAGCTGTTTTTT.